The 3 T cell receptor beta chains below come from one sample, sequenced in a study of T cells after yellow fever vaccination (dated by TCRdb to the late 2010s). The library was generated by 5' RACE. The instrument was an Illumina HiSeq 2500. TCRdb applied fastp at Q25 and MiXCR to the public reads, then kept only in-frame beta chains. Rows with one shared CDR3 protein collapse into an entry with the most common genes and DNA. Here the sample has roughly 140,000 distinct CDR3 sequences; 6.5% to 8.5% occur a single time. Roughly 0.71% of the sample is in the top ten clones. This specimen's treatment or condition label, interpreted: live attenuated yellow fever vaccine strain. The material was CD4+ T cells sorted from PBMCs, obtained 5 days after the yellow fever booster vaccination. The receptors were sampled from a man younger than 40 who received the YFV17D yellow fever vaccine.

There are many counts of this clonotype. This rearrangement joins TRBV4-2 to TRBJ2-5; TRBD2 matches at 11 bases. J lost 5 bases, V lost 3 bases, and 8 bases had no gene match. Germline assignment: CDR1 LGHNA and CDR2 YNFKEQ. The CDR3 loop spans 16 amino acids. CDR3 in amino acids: CASSQELAGAGETQYF. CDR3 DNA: TGTGCCAGCAGCCAGGAACTAGCGGGAGCGGGTGAGACCCAGTACTTC.

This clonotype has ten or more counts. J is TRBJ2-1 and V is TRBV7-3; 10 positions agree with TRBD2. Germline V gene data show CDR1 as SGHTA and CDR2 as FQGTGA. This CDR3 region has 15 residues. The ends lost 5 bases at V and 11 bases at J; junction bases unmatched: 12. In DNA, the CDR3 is TGTGCCAGCAGCGAAGGACTAGCGGCCCCAGGGAAGCAGTTCTTC. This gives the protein CASSEGLAAPGKQFF.

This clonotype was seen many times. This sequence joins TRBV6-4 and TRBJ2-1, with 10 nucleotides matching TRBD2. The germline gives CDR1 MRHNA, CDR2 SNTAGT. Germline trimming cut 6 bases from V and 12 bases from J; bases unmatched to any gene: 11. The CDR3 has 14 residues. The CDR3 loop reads CASSRDSLAGVQFF. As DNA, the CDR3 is TGTGCCAGCAGCCGGGACAGCCTAGCGGGAGTGCAGTTCTTC.